This T cell receptor (beta chain) was retrieved from a study of blood T cell repertoires in COVID-19. Turning to the study itself: The United States, Italy and Spain were the sources of the acute and convalescent COVID-19 samples. T cells, B-cell-depleted T cells, or PBMCs supplied cDNA or gDNA.

The V and J ends lost 7 bases and 2 bases, in that order; junction bases with no gene match: 6. The V gene's germline CDR1 is SGHNT and CDR2 YYREEE (reference sequence). This CDR3 comprises 15 residues. As processed by the authors: Using reference gene primer amplification, nucleated cell counts were estimated. The protocol was immunoSEQ multiplex PCR, while the TCRdb copy is restricted to in-frame clones and leaves out a portion. Clone size and the V and J calls come from that table; the DNA yielded D and trimming. The data hold around 40,000 clones, with roughly 85% observed a single time. The chain combines TRBV5-4 with TRBJ2-1; 10 bases align to TRBD2. This clonotype originated in a human donor in a cohort sampled during active COVID-19. The sample consisted of peripheral blood. The CDR3 nucleotides are TGTGCCAGCTTACCTAGCGGGGGTGCCTACAATGAGCAGTTCTTC. It encodes CASLPSGGAYNEQFF.